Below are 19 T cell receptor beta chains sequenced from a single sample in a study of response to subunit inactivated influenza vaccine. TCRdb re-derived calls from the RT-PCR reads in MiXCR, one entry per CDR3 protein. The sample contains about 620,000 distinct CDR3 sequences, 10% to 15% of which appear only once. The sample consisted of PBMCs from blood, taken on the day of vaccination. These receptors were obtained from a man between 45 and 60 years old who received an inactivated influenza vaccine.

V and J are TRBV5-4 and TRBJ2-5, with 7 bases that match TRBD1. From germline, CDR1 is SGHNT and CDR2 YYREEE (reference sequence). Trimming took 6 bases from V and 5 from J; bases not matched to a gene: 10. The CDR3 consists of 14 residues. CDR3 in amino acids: CASNLGGLGETQYF. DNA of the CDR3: TGTGCCAGCAACTTAGGGGGCCTGGGGGAGACCCAGTACTTC.

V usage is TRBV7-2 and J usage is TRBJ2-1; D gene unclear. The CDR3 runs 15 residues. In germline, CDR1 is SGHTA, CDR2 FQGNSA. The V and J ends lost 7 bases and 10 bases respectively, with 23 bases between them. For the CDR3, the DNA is TGTGCCAGCAAGTTTGAGACTTCAAGGGCAGTGGAGCAGTTCTTC. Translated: CASKFETSRAVEQFF. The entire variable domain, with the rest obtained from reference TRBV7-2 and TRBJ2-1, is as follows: GAGVSQSPSNKVTEKGKDVELRCDPISGHTALYWYRQSLGQGLEFLIYFQGNSAPDKSGLPSDRFSAERTGGSVSTLTIQRTQQEDSAVYLCASKFETSRAVEQFFGPGTRLTVL.

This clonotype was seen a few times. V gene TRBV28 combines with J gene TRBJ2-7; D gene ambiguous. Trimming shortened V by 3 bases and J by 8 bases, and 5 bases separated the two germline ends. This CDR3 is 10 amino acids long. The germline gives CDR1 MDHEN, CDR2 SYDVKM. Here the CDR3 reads CASSFSQQYF. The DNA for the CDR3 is TGTGCCAGCAGTTTTTCGCAGCAGTACTTC.

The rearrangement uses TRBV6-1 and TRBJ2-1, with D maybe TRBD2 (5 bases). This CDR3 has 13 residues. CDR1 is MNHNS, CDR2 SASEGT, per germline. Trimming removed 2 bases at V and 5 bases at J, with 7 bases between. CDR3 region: CASSERRNNEQFF. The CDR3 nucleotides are TGTGCCAGCAGTGAAAGGAGGAACAATGAGCAGTTCTTC.

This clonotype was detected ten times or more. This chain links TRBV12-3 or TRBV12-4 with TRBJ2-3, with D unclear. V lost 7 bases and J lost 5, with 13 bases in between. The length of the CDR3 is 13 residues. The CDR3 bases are TGTGCCAGCACCCTCCGTCTGGGAGATACGCAGTATTTT. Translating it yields CASTLRLGDTQYF.

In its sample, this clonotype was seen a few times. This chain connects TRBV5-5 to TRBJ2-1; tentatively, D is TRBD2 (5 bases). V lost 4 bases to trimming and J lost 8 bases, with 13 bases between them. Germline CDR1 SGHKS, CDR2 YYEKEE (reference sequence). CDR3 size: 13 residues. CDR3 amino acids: CASSAQFGDEQFF. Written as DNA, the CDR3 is TGTGCCAGCAGCGCACAATTCGGGGATGAGCAGTTCTTC. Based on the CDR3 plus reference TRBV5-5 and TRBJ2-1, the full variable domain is DAGVTQSPTHLIKTRGQQVTLRCSPISGHKSVSWYQQVLGQGPQFIFQYYEKEERGRGNFPDRFSARQFPNYSSELNVNALLLGDSALYLCASSAQFGDEQFFGPGTRLTVL.

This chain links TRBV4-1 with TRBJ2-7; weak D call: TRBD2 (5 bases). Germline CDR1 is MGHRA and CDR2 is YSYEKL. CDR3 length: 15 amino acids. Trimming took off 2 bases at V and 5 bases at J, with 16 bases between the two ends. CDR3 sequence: CASSQMGVGTNEQYF. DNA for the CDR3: TGCGCCAGCAGCCAAATGGGAGTGGGTACCAACGAGCAGTACTTC.

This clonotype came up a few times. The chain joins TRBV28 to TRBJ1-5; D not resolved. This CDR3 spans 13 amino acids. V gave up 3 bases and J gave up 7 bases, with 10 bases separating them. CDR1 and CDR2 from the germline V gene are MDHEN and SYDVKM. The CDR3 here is CASSFLSGQPQHF. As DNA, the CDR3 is TGTGCCAGCAGTTTCCTCTCCGGGCAGCCCCAGCATTTT.

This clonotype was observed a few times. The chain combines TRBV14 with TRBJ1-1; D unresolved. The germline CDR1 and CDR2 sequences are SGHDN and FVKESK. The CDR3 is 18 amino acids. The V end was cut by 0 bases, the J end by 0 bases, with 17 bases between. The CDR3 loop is CASSQESPTSHLNTEAFF. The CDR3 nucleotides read TGTGCCAGCAGCCAAGAATCGCCCACTTCGCACTTGAACACTGAAGCTTTCTTT.

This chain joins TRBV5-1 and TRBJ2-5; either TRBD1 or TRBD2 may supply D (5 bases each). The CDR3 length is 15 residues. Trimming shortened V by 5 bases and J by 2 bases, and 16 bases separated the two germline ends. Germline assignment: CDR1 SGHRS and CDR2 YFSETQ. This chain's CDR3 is CASSSGTQKQETQYF. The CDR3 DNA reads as TGCGCCAGCAGTTCCGGGACGCAGAAACAAGAGACCCAGTACTTC.

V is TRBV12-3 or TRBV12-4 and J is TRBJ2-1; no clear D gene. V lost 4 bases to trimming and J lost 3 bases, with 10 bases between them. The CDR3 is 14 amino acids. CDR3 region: CASSWGQVYNEQFF. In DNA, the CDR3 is TGTGCCAGCAGTTGGGGTCAGGTCTACAATGAGCAGTTCTTC.

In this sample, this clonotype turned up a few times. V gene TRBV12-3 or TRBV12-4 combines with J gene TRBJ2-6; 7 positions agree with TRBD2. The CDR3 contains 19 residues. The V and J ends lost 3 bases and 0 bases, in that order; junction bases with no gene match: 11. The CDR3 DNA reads TGTGCCAGCAGTTTGAGGTGGGGAGGGGACTTCTCTGGGGCCAACGTCCTGACTTTC. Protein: CASSLRWGGDFSGANVLTF.

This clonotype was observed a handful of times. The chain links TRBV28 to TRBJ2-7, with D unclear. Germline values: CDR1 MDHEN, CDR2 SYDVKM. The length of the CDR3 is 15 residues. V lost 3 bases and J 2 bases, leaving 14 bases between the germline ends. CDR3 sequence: CASSFGFGQTYEQYF. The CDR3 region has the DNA TGTGCCAGCAGTTTTGGATTCGGCCAGACCTACGAGCAGTACTTC.

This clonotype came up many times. The CDR3 reads CASSYEREQFF. The CDR3 DNA reads as TGTGCCAGCAGTTACGAACGTGAGCAGTTCTTC. The chain uses TRBV6-6 and TRBJ2-1; D unresolved. V was clipped by 2 bases and J by 9 bases, with 5 bases between them. This CDR3 region has 11 residues. CDR1 and CDR2 (germline): MNHNY, SVGAGI (reference sequence).

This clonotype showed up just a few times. CDR3: CSVDGAAGDQETQYF. As DNA, the CDR3 is TGCAGCGTTGATGGCGCAGCGGGGGATCAAGAGACCCAGTACTTC. The chain recombines TRBV29-1 with TRBJ2-5; TRBD2 matches at 8 bases. CDR3 length equals 15 residues. The V and J ends lost 3 bases and 2 bases, in that order; junction bases with no gene match: 8. Looked up from germline, CDR1 is SQVTM and CDR2 is ANQGSEA.

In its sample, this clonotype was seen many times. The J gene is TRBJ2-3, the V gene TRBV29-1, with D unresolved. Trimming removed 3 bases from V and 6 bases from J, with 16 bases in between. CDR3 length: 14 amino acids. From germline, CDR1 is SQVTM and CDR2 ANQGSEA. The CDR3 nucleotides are TGCAGCGTTGAGAAGACCCAACCCGGGGATACGCAGTATTTT. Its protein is CSVEKTQPGDTQYF.

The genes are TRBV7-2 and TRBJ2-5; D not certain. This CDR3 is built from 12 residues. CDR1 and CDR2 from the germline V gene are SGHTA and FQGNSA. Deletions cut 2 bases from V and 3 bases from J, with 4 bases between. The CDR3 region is CASSLFKETQYF. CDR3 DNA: TGTGCCAGCAGCTTATTTAAAGAGACCCAGTACTTC.

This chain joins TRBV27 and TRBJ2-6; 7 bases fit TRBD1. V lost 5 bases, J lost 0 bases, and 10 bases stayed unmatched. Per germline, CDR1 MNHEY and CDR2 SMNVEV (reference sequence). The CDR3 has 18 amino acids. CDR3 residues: CASSPDTGVRSGANVLTF. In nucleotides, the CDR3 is TGTGCCAGCAGTCCTGATACAGGGGTACGCTCTGGGGCCAACGTCCTGACTTTC.

CDR3 region: CASRLDRAHTEAFF. The CDR3 region has the DNA TGCGCCAGCAGACTTGACAGGGCCCACACTGAAGCTTTCTTT. The chain couples TRBV5-1 to TRBJ1-1; 7 bases agree with TRBD1. The CDR3 is 14 residues long. With 5 bases clipped from V and 3 bases from J, the junction kept 7 bases outside the gene matches. Germline loops: CDR1 SGHRS, CDR2 YFSETQ.